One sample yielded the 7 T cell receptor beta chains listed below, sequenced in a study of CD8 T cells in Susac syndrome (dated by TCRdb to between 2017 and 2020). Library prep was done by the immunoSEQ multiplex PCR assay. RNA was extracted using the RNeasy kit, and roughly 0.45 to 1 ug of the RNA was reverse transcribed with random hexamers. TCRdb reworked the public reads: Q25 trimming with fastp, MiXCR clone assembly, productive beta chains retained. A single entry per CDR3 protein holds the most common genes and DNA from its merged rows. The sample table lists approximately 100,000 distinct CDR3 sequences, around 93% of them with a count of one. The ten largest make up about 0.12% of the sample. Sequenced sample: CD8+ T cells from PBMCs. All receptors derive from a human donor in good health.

The CDR3 is CASTPSRTPVQPQHF. As DNA, the CDR3 is TGTGCCAGCACCCCCTCCCGGACGCCAGTTCAGCCCCAGCATTTT. This chain connects TRBV28 to TRBJ1-5; D remains unclear. V lost 7 bases to trimming and J lost 6 bases, with 19 bases between them. CDR1 is MDHEN and CDR2 is SYDVKM in the germline V gene. This CDR3 region has 15 residues. Filled out from reference TRBV28 and TRBJ1-5, the complete variable domain reads DVKVTQSSRYLVKRTGEKVFLECVQDMDHENMFWYRQDPGLGLRLIYFSYDVKMKEKGDIPEGYSVSREKKERFSLILESASTNQTSMYLCASTPSRTPVQPQHFGDGTRLSIL.

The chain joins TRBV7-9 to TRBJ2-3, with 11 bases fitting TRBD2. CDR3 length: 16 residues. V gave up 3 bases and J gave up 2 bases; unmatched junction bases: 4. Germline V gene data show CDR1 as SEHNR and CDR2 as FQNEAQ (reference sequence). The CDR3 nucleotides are TGTGCCAGCAGCTTCGGGACTAGCGGCTACACAGATACGCAGTATTTT. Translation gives CASSFGTSGYTDTQYF.

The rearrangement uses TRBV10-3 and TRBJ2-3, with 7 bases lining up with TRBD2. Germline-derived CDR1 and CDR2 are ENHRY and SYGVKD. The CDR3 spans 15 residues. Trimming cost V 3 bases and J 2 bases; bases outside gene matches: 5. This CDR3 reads CAISESSGYTDTQYF. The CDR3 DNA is TGTGCCATCAGTGAATCTAGCGGCTACACAGATACGCAGTATTTT.

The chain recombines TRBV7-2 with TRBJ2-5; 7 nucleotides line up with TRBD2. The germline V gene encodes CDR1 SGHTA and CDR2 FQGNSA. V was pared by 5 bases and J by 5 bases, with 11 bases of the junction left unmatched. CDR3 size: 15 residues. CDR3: CASSLTSRGMETQYF. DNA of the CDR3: TGTGCCAGCAGCCTGACTAGCCGGGGGATGGAGACCCAGTACTTC.

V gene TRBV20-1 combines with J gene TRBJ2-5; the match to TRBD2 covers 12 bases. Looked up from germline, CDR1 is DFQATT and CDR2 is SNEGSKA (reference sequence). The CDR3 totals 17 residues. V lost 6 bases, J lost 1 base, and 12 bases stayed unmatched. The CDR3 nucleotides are TGCAGTGCGAACGGGCTAGCGGGGGGGTGGGTCCAAGAGACCCAGTACTTC. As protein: CSANGLAGGWVQETQYF.

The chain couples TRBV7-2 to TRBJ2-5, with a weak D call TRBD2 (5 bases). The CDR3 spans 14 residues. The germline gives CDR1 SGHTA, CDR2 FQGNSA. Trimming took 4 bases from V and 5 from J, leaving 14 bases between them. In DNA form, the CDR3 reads TGTGCCAGCAGCTCCCCCGAGGGCGGTGAGACCCAGTACTTC. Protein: CASSSPEGGETQYF.

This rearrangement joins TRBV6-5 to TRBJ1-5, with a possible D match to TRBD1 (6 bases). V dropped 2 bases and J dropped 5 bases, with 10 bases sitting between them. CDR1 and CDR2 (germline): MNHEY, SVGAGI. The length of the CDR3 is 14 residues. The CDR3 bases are TGTGCCAGCAGTTACACGGGGGGCCATCAGCCCCAGCATTTT. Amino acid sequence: CASSYTGGHQPQHF.